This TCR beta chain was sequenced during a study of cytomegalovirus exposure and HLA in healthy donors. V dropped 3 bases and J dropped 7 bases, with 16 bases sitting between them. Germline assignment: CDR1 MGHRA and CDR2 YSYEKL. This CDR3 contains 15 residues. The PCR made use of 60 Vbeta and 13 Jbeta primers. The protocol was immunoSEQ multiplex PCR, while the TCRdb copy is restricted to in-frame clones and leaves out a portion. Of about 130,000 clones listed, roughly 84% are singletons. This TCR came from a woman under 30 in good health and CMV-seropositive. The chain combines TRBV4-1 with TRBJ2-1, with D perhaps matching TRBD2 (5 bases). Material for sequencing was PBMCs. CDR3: CASSHLGSGENEQFF. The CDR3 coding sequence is TGCGCCAGCAGCCATCTAGGGAGTGGGGAAAATGAGCAGTTCTTC.